Reported below is one T cell receptor (beta chain). The data belong to a study of blood T cell repertoires in COVID-19. Profiled with immunoSEQ multiplex PCR; TCRdb holds only in-frame clones, not every one. This table holds 150,000 or so clones, about 80% found once. The V gene's germline CDR1 is WNHNN and CDR2 SYGVQD (reference sequence). This CDR3 has 15 amino acids. J was trimmed by 4 bases and V by 6 bases; bases with no gene match: 9. The chain recombines TRBV10-1 with TRBJ1-2; 9 nucleotides agree with TRBD1. The specimen was peripheral blood. This TCR derives from an older woman with COVID-19, enrolled during active disease. The CDR3 reads CASRGWTGEGYGYTF. Here the CDR3 DNA reads TGCGCCAGCAGGGGATGGACAGGGGAAGGCTATGGCTACACCTTC.